Presented here are 27 T cell receptor beta chains from one specimen sequenced in a study of T cells after yellow fever vaccination (dated by TCRdb to the late 2010s). Reading the label with the study, this specimen's treatment or condition is: live attenuated yellow fever vaccine strain. Libraries were made using 5' RACE. The sequencer listed for this sample is Illumina HiSeq 2500. Using fastp trimming at Q25 and MiXCR clonotype assembly, TCRdb reanalyzed the public sequencing data and kept in-frame beta chains. Rows are unified per CDR3 protein, each entry keeping the most common DNA and genes. In all, the sample holds 300,000 or so distinct CDR3 sequences, and around 13% of those were seen once. The leading ten clones occupy 0.4% to 0.55% of the sample. Source: CD4+ T cells sorted from PBMCs, taken 45 days after the yellow fever booster vaccination. All receptors derive from a man aged 30 to 45 who received the YFV17D yellow fever vaccine.

The chain uses TRBV18 and TRBJ2-1; tentative D call: TRBD1 (5 bases). Germline CDR1 is KGHSH and CDR2 is LQKENI. The CDR3 totals 15 residues. V was cut by 5 bases and J by 7 bases, with 18 bases left in between. The CDR3 region has the DNA TGTGCCAGCTCAAAGCAGGGTCTAGAAGGGAATGAGCAGTTCTTC. Its protein is CASSKQGLEGNEQFF. The full variable domain, rest sourced from reference TRBV18 and TRBJ2-1, is NAGVMQNPRHLVRRRGQEARLRCSPMKGHSHVYWYRQLPEEGLKFMVYLQKENIIDESGMPKERFSAEFPKEGPSILRIQQVVRGDSAAYFCASSKQGLEGNEQFFGPGTRLTVL.

This clonotype has just a few counts. CDR3 nucleotide sequence: TGTGCCAGCAGCTTAGCGGGCGGCGTCCACGAGCAGTACTTC. This translates into CASSLAGGVHEQYF. The chain recombines TRBV7-2 with TRBJ2-7, with no clear D. In germline, CDR1 is SGHTA, CDR2 FQGNSA. The CDR3 has 14 amino acids. Between the trimmed V and J ends, which lost 0 bases and 5 bases, there was a span of 11 bases.

This clonotype has more than one count but fewer than ten. This chain uses TRBV6-2 or TRBV6-3 with TRBJ1-5; 9 bases are shared with TRBD1. Trimming removed 7 bases from V and 7 bases from J; junction bases left unmatched: 11. The CDR3 loop spans 15 amino acids. Germline-derived CDR1 and CDR2 are MNHEY and SVGEGT. In DNA form, the CDR3 reads TGTGCCAGCAATTTACAGGGGGCGCGGAACCAGCCCCAGCATTTT. Protein product: CASNLQGARNQPQHF.

This clonotype appeared a few times. The rearrangement links TRBV29-1 to TRBJ2-1, with 7 bases matching TRBD2. The CDR3 is 15 residues long. The V gene's germline CDR1 is SQVTM and CDR2 ANQGSEA. V was pared by 5 bases and J by 4 bases, with 11 bases of the junction left unmatched. In DNA, the CDR3 is TGCAGCGTTCAGCCTCAGGCGGGAGAGTACAATGAGCAGTTCTTC. The encoded protein is CSVQPQAGEYNEQFF.

In this sample, this clonotype turned up a few times. The rearrangement links TRBV10-3 to TRBJ2-7; D tentatively fits TRBD1 or TRBD2 (6 bases each). The CDR3 totals 14 residues. V was shortened by 4 bases and J by 0 bases, with 10 bases between the two germline ends. CDR1 ENHRY and CDR2 SYGVKD come from the germline V gene. CDR3 in amino acids: CAISAGGPSYEQYF. The CDR3 DNA follows: TGTGCCATCAGTGCTGGGGGGCCCTCCTACGAGCAGTACTTC.

The CDR3: CSVGFRERSEQYF. Written as DNA, the CDR3 is TGCAGCGTTGGGTTCCGCGAACGGAGCGAGCAGTACTTC. The rearrangement uses TRBV29-1 and TRBJ2-7; D ambiguous. Trimming removed 4 bases at V and 6 bases at J, with 16 bases between. The CDR3 is 13 amino acids. Germline V gene sequence: CDR1 SQVTM, CDR2 ANQGSEA.

In its sample, this clonotype was seen a few times. V gene TRBV5-5 combines with J gene TRBJ1-3; 7 nucleotides match TRBD1. Germline trimming cut 2 bases from V and 3 bases from J; bases unmatched to any gene: 2. Per the germline V gene, CDR1 is SGHKS and CDR2 is YYEKEE (reference sequence). The CDR3 runs 14 residues. In DNA, the CDR3 is TGTGCCAGCAGCTTAAGACAGGGTGGAAACACCATATATTTT. Protein sequence: CASSLRQGGNTIYF.

This clonotype was picked up a small number of times. The V and J genes are TRBV4-3 and TRBJ1-2; no clear D gene. V was clipped by 1 base and J by 2 bases, with 11 bases between them. The CDR3 is made up of 15 amino acids. Germline V gene data show CDR1 as LGHNA and CDR2 as YSLEER. The CDR3 region is CASSQGVEKNYGYTF. The CDR3 DNA sequence: TGCGCCAGCAGCCAAGGGGTGGAGAAGAACTATGGCTACACCTTC.

The V call is TRBV28, the J call TRBJ2-2; the match to TRBD1 covers 8 bases. Germline lookup yields CDR1 MDHEN and CDR2 SYDVKM. The CDR3 is made up of 16 amino acids. Trimming at V came to 3 bases and at J to 5 bases, leaving 8 bases not matched to a gene. The CDR3 coding sequence is TGTGCCAGCAGTTTGGGAGGACAGGGAGGAACCGGGGAGCTGTTTTTT. Protein product: CASSLGGQGGTGELFF. Together with reference TRBV28 and TRBJ2-2, the CDR3 gives the full variable domain: DVKVTQSSRYLVKRTGEKVFLECVQDMDHENMFWYRQDPGLGLRLIYFSYDVKMKEKGDIPEGYSVSREKKERFSLILESASTNQTSMYLCASSLGGQGGTGELFFGEGSRLTVL.

The table lists this clonotype with a few counts. This chain links TRBV7-8 with TRBJ2-7, with a possible D match to TRBD1 (6 bases). Germline V CDR1 and CDR2: SGHVS, FQNEAQ. V was pared by 1 base and J by 4 bases, with 11 bases between. The CDR3 is made up of 14 amino acids. CDR3 region: CASSLGPGQYEQYF. CDR3 bases: TGTGCCAGCAGCTTAGGGCCAGGACAGTACGAGCAGTACTTC.

The V call is TRBV5-6, the J call TRBJ2-5; 10 bases match TRBD2. Germline V gene lookup returns CDR1 SGHDT and CDR2 YYEEEE. The V segment lost 1 base and the J segment 4 bases; nucleotides outside the gene matches: 4. This CDR3 contains 15 residues. The CDR3: CASSLSGRARETQYF. The CDR3 DNA follows: TGTGCCAGCAGCTTGAGCGGGAGGGCCCGAGAGACCCAGTACTTC. The full variable domain, rest sourced from reference TRBV5-6 and TRBJ2-5, is DAGVTQSPTHLIKTRGQQVTLRCSPKSGHDTVSWYQQALGQGPQFIFQYYEEEERQRGNFPDRFSGHQFPNYSSELNVNALLLGDSALYLCASSLSGRARETQYFGPGTRLLVL.

This clonotype was counted a few times. J is TRBJ2-1 and V is TRBV6-4, with 10 bases that match TRBD2. Germline trimming cut 6 bases from V and 8 bases from J; bases unmatched to any gene: 7. Looked up from germline, CDR1 is MRHNA and CDR2 is SNTAGT. CDR3 length: 14 residues. The CDR3 protein is CASRASGRSYEQFF. The CDR3 DNA follows: TGTGCCAGCAGAGCTAGCGGGAGAAGTTATGAGCAGTTCTTC.

The chain is built from TRBV5-1 and TRBJ2-2; D remains ambiguous. The V end lost 2 bases, the J end lost 3 bases, and 26 bases lay between the germline ends. Germline V gene lookup returns CDR1 SGHRS and CDR2 YFSETQ. The CDR3 is made up of 20 amino acids. CDR3 protein: CASSFPESPNPAAYTGELFF. The CDR3, as DNA: TGCGCCAGCAGCTTTCCTGAGAGCCCAAACCCGGCCGCCTACACCGGGGAGCTGTTTTTT.

The rearrangement links TRBV29-1 to TRBJ2-1, with 10 bases matching TRBD2. The CDR3 is 16 residues long. V dropped 4 bases and J dropped 4; count of bases not matched to a gene: 10. CDR1 and CDR2 (germline): SQVTM, ANQGSEA. CDR3 region: CSVGETGTSVYNEQFF. In DNA, the CDR3 is TGCAGCGTTGGGGAAACCGGGACTAGCGTTTACAATGAGCAGTTCTTC.

This clonotype was observed a few times. The chain has TRBV7-9 and TRBJ2-7; D gene unclear. The CDR3 is made up of 13 amino acids. CDR1 is SEHNR, CDR2 FQNEAQ, per germline (reference sequence). V was trimmed by 1 base and J by 7 bases, leaving 11 bases between them. Written as DNA, the CDR3 is TGTGCCAGCAGCTTAGGGGCCCTCGGAGAGCAGTACTTC. As protein: CASSLGALGEQYF.

This clonotype was detected a few times. The genes are TRBV12-3 or TRBV12-4 and TRBJ2-1; 8 nucleotides align to TRBD2. The CDR3 totals 14 residues. The trim removed 5 bases at V and 9 bases at J, leaving 9 bases unmatched. This chain's CDR3 is CASSERERQSEQFF. The CDR3 DNA sequence: TGTGCCAGCAGTGAGCGGGAGCGACAAAGTGAGCAGTTCTTC.

The V gene is TRBV20-1, the J gene TRBJ2-1, with unresolved D. This CDR3 is built from 12 residues. The V gene's germline CDR1 is DFQATT and CDR2 SNEGSKA (reference sequence). The V end lost 1 base, the J end lost 6 bases, and 7 bases lay between the germline ends. The CDR3 DNA reads TGCAGTGCTAGAGGGTCGTCCAATGAGCAGTTCTTC. It encodes CSARGSSNEQFF.

This clonotype was counted a few times. The chain couples TRBV11-1 to TRBJ2-6; 8 nucleotides align to TRBD2. Germline loops: CDR1 SGHAT, CDR2 FQDESV (reference sequence). The CDR3 extends over 17 amino acids. The J segment lost 0 bases and the V segment lost 5 bases, leaving 6 bases of the junction unmatched. CDR3 bases: TGTGCCAGCAGCGCGGGGGGCAGAGCCTCTGGGGCCAACGTCCTGACTTTC. This encodes CASSAGGRASGANVLTF.

This rearrangement joins TRBV20-1 to TRBJ1-1; D is possibly TRBD1 (5 bases). CDR3 size: 14 residues. Per germline, CDR1 DFQATT and CDR2 SNEGSKA (reference sequence). The V end was cut by 1 base, the J end by 3 bases, with 12 bases between. CDR3 nucleotide sequence: TGCAGTGCTAGAGGGGGGGTGGGGGACACTGAAGCTTTCTTT. Amino acid sequence: CSARGGVGDTEAFF.

This clonotype was counted between two and nine times. The chain uses TRBV12-3 or TRBV12-4 and TRBJ2-2; D remains unclear. The CDR3 is 17 residues long. V dropped 1 base and J dropped 1 base, with 13 bases sitting between them. The CDR3 loop reads CASSLERIVMNTGELFF. The CDR3 bases are TGTGCCAGCAGTTTAGAAAGGATAGTTATGAACACCGGGGAGCTGTTTTTT.

V gene TRBV6-5 combines with J gene TRBJ2-5; D call uncertain. The V gene lost 4 bases and the J gene lost 5 bases, with 8 bases spanning the gap. The CDR3 has 12 amino acids. In germline, CDR1 is MNHEY, CDR2 SVGAGI. As DNA, the CDR3 is TGTGCCAGCAGTTCGAATCGGGAGACCCAGTACTTC. This gives the protein CASSSNRETQYF.

The rearrangement uses TRBV7-9 and TRBJ2-1, with TRBD2 matching 7 bases. Unmatched junction bases numbered 6, after V lost 2 bases and J lost 5 bases. CDR3 length: 15 residues. CDR1 is SEHNR and CDR2 is FQNEAQ in the germline V gene (reference sequence). The CDR3 reads CASSLSSGGNNEQFF. The CDR3 DNA reads as TGTGCCAGCAGCTTATCTTCGGGAGGAAACAATGAGCAGTTCTTC. Supplemented by reference TRBV7-9 and TRBJ2-1, the full variable domain reads DTGVSQNPRHKITKRGQNVTFRCDPISEHNRLYWYRQTLGQGPEFLTYFQNEAQLEKSRLLSDRFSAERPKGSFSTLEIQRTEQGDSAMYLCASSLSSGGNNEQFFGPGTRLTVL.

The V gene is TRBV28, the J gene TRBJ2-7; TRBD2 matches at 10 bases. V shed 5 bases and J 1 base; nucleotides not matched to a gene: 5. The CDR3 extends over 15 amino acids. Germline V gene sequence: CDR1 MDHEN, CDR2 SYDVKM. Here the CDR3 reads CASSRMTSGSYEQYF. CDR3 coding DNA: TGTGCCAGCAGTCGGATGACTAGCGGGTCCTACGAGCAGTACTTC.

This clonotype has a single count. The chain links TRBV20-1 to TRBJ1-4; maybe TRBD1 (5 bases). CDR3 length equals 12 residues. Trimming cost V 6 bases and J 7 bases, with 12 bases left between them. Looked up from germline, CDR1 is DFQATT and CDR2 is SNEGSKA (reference sequence). This CDR3 reads CSAQECSEKLFF. The CDR3 DNA reads as TGCAGTGCACAGGAGTGTAGTGAAAAACTGTTTTTT.

This clonotype was recorded a few times. The chain has TRBV20-1 and TRBJ2-6; D unclear. V gave up 0 bases and J gave up 0 bases, with 9 bases separating them. Per germline, CDR1 DFQATT and CDR2 SNEGSKA (reference sequence). The CDR3 extends over 16 amino acids. The CDR3 nucleotides read TGCAGTGCTAGAGATCTTGGAAACTCTGGGGCCAACGTCCTGACTTTC. Translated: CSARDLGNSGANVLTF.

This clonotype was recorded many times. The V and J genes are TRBV5-6 and TRBJ2-3, with D possibly TRBD1 on 6 matching bases. Germline lookup yields CDR1 SGHDT and CDR2 YYEEEE. V shed 3 bases and J shed 8 bases, with 10 bases lying between them. The CDR3 sequence is 12 residues long. The chain's CDR3 is CASSSGRGTQYF. The CDR3 nucleotides read TGTGCCAGCAGCTCCGGCAGGGGTACGCAGTATTTT.

This clonotype was observed a few times. V is TRBV2 and J is TRBJ2-1; D assignment may be TRBD1 or TRBD2 (5 bases each). The CDR3 totals 14 residues. Trimming shortened V by 4 bases and J by 8 bases, and 15 bases separated the two germline ends. The germline V gene encodes CDR1 SNHLY and CDR2 FYNNEI. This CDR3 is CASSGPGPKYEQFF. CDR3 coding DNA: TGTGCCAGCAGTGGACCGGGACCAAAATATGAGCAGTTCTTC.